These T cell receptor beta chains were read from a single sample in a study of T-cell memory formation after mild COVID-19. TCRdb re-analysed the 5' RACE reads in MiXCR, keeping a single row per CDR3 protein. The sample has almost 250,000 distinct CDR3 sequences, less than 20% seen once. Sequencing was performed on PBMCs or a T cell subset sorted from them (not recorded which). These receptors came from an adult woman who had mild COVID-19 (a few samples of this study predate the infection). Cell type and time point are not known. Each CDR3 is given with its conserved first and last residue. Each record gives: D gene, J gene, V gene, CDR3 protein. D genes are given only for firm matches.

>TRBD1|TRBJ1-1|TRBV6-5
CASSRQGREAFF
>TRBD1|TRBJ1-1|TRBV5-1
CASSQSRTGGLALTEAFF
>.|TRBJ2-7|TRBV6-5
CASSYDGTYEQYF
>.|TRBJ2-4|TRBV12-3/TRBV12-4
CASSLSSRNIQYF
>.|TRBJ2-5|TRBV12-3/TRBV12-4
CASSFQGLGTQYF
>.|TRBJ2-4|TRBV29-1
CSVPGTATKNIQYF
>TRBD1|TRBJ2-2|TRBV20-1
CSARGMDRVYTGELFF
>.|TRBJ2-3|TRBV24-1
CATRGSDTQYF
>.|TRBJ1-4|TRBV5-1
CASRIDGSATNEKLFF
>.|TRBJ1-1|TRBV12-3/TRBV12-4
CASSFPGVIRTEAFF
>.|TRBJ1-1|TRBV15
CATSSRLNTEAFF
>.|TRBJ1-1|TRBV7-8
CASSLVRGVPFGRGTEAFF
>TRBD1|TRBJ1-1|TRBV2
CATTMGGRTGEAFF
>.|TRBJ2-2|TRBV7-2
CASSPHPGQTGELFF
>TRBD2|TRBJ2-2|TRBV20-1
CSARSRSGVNTGELFF
>TRBD1|TRBJ2-7|TRBV20-1
CSARDGQGASYEQYF
>.|TRBJ1-1|TRBV5-5
CASSLGYDSGRKGEAFF
>.|TRBJ1-3|TRBV3-1
CASSQGFSGNTIYF
>TRBD1|TRBJ2-5|TRBV18
CASSPQTGGETQYF
>TRBD2|TRBJ2-1|TRBV24-1
CATRATSGSSYNEQFF
>TRBD2|TRBJ2-1|TRBV24-1
CATSERLAGANEQFF
>.|TRBJ1-4|TRBV7-9
CASSLVFEKLFF
>.|TRBJ2-5|TRBV5-1
CASSSGGGMGETQYF
>TRBD2|TRBJ2-7|TRBV4-3
CASSPARGVAGPYEQYF
>TRBD2|TRBJ2-1|TRBV12-3/TRBV12-4
CASSYRTSGLNEQFF
>TRBD1|TRBJ1-1|TRBV5-1
CASSLDVGQGASRTEAFF
>.|TRBJ2-6|TRBV9
CASSIATGGAGANVLTF
>TRBD2|TRBJ2-5|TRBV9
CASSVATSGGAQETQYF
>.|TRBJ2-7|TRBV20-1
CSASTRAPSEQYF
>.|TRBJ2-1|TRBV7-6
CASSLVNRNEQFF
>.|TRBJ2-2|TRBV12-3/TRBV12-4
CASSWTRTGELFF
>.|TRBJ1-1|TRBV30
CAWSGLPNTEAFF
>.|TRBJ2-5|TRBV5-5
CASTSDPGNRETQYF
>TRBD1|TRBJ2-7|TRBV3-1
CASSHGGQGAEEQYF
>TRBD1|TRBJ1-1|TRBV2
CASNSLPGGTAAFF
>TRBD1|TRBJ2-5|TRBV18
CASSTTTPGGETQYF
>.|TRBJ2-1|TRBV10-3
CAISEAASLDEQFF
>TRBD2|TRBJ2-1|TRBV6-5
CASSPWSASGVNNEQFF
>.|TRBJ2-1|TRBV6-1
CASRERGDNEQFF